The 5 T cell receptor beta chains reported below all come from one sample, sequenced in a study of blood T cell repertoires in COVID-19. Only in-frame clones appear in the TCRdb table, and some are missing; sequencing was by immunoSEQ multiplex PCR. The profile covers roughly 200,000 clones, with 80% to 85% appearing a single time and 7% taken by the ten largest. Sequenced sample: peripheral blood. These receptors originate from a woman aged 40-49 years with COVID-19, enrolled during active disease.

Only a few counts were recorded for this clone. The chain combines TRBV5-1 with TRBJ2-7; TRBD1 aligns across 9 bases. The CDR3 consists of 14 residues. After removal of 0 bases from V and 7 bases from J, the junction contained 5 bases not matched to a gene. From germline, CDR1 is SGHRS and CDR2 YFSETQ. CDR3 sequence reads: CASSLEQGAGEQYF. The CDR3 DNA is TGCGCCAGCAGCTTGGAACAGGGGGCGGGGGAGCAGTACTTC.

The chain is built from TRBV3-1 (or the pseudogene TRBV3-2) and TRBJ2-7; 7 bases line up with TRBD1. CDR1 and CDR2 (germline): LGHDT, YNNKEL (reference sequence). The junction had 3 bases not matched to a gene; V was cut back by 6 bases and J by 4 bases. The CDR3 totals 12 residues. CDR3 sequence reads: CASSLRGYEQYF. The CDR3 DNA reads as TGTGCCAGCAGTCTCAGGGGGTACGAGCAGTACTTC.

This clone appeared once. This sample includes further DNA sequences coding for the same CDR3. This rearrangement joins TRBV18 to TRBJ2-5; a weak D match, TRBD1 (5 bases). V shed 6 bases and J shed 4 bases, with 12 bases lying between them. The CDR3 sequence is 13 residues long. Germline loops: CDR1 KGHSH, CDR2 LQKENI. The CDR3 DNA follows: TGTGCCAGCTCGCTTGGGCAGGGAGAGACCCAGTACTTC. Translating it yields CASSLGQGETQYF.

This chain connects TRBV5-6 to TRBJ2-2, with D perhaps matching TRBD2 (6 bases). This CDR3 has 16 amino acids. Germline V CDR1 and CDR2: SGHDT, YYEEEE. The V end lost 4 bases, the J end lost 4 bases, and 17 bases lay between the germline ends. The CDR3 here is CASSPSQGLPTGELFF. CDR3 DNA sequence: TGTGCCAGCAGCCCCTCTCAGGGACTCCCCACCGGGGAGCTGTTTTTT.

The chain is built from TRBV3-1 (or the pseudogene TRBV3-2) and TRBJ1-1; D not certain. Germline CDR1 reads LGHDT; CDR2 reads YNNKEL (reference sequence). CDR3 size: 14 residues. With 4 bases removed from V and 8 bases from J, the gap between germline ends came to 17 bases. In nucleotides, the CDR3 is TGTGCCAGCAGCCCTGCCATGAGGCGATGGGAAGCTTTCTTT. Translated, it gives CASSPAMRRWEAFF.